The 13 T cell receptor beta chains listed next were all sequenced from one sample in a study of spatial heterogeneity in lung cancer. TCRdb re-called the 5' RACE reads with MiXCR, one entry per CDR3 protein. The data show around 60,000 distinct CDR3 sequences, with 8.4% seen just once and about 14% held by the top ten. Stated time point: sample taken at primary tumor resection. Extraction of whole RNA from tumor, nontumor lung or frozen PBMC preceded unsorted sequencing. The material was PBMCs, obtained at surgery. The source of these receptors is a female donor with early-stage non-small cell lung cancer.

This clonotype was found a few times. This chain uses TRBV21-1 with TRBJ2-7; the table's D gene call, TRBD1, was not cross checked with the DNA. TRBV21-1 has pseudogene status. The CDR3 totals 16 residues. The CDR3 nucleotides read TGTGCCAGCAGCGGACAAAGGGACAGGGGGGATTACGAGCAGTACGTC. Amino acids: CASSGQRDRGDYEQYV.

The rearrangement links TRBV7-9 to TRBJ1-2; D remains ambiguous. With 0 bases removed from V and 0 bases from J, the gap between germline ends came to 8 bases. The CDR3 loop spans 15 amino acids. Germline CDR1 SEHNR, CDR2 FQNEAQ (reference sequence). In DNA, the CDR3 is TGTGCCAGCAGCTTAGCGGGCGGCTCTAACTATGGCTACACCTTC. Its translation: CASSLAGGSNYGYTF.

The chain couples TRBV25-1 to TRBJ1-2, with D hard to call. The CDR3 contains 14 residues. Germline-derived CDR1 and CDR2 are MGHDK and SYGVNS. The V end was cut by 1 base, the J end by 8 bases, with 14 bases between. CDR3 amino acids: CASSEWGGGDGYTF. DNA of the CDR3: TGTGCCAGCAGTGAATGGGGTGGAGGTGACGGCTACACCTTC.

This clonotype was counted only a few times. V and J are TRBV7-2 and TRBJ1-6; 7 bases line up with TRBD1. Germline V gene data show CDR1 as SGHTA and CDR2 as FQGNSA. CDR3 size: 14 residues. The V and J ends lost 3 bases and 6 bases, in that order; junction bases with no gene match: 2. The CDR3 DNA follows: TGTGCCAGCAGCTTCGGACAGGTTAATTCACCCCTCCACTTT. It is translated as CASSFGQVNSPLHF.

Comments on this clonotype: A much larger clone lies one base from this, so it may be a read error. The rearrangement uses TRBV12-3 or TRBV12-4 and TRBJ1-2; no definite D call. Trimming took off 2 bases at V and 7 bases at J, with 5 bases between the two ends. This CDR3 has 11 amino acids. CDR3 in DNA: TGTGCCAGCAGTTTATTGCGTGGCTACACCTTC. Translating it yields CASSLLRGYTF.

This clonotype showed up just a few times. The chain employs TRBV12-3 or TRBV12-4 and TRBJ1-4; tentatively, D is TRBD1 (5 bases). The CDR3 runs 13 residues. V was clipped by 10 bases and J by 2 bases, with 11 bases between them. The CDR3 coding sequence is TGTGCCACTTCGGGACCGACTAATGAAAAACTGTTTTTT. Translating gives CATSGPTNEKLFF.

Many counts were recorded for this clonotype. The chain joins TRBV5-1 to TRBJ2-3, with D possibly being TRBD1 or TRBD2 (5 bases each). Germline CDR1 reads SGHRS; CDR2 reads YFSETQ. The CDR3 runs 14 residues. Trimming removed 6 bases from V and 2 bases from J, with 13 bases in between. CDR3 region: CASNRDGSTDTQYF. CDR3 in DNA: TGCGCCAGCAACCGGGACGGTTCCACAGATACGCAGTATTTT. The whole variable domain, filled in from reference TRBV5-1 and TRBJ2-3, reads KAGVTQTPRYLIKTRGQQVTLSCSPISGHRSVSWYQQTPGQGLQFLFEYFSETQRNKGNFPGRFSGRQFSNSRSEMNVSTLELGDSALYLCASNRDGSTDTQYFGPGTRLTVL.

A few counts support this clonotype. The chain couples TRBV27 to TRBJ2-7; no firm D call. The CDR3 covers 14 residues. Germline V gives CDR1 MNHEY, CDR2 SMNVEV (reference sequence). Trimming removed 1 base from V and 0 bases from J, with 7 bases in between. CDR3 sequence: CASSLYRSSYEQYV. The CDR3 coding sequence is TGTGCCAGCAGTTTATACCGTAGCTCCTACGAGCAGTACGTC.

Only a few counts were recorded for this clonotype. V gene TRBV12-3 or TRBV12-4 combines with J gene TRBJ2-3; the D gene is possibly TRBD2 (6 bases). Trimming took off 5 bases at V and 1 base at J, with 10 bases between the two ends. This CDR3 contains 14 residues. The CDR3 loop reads CASSASSGTDTQYF. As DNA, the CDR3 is TGTGCCAGCAGTGCCTCTAGCGGCACAGATACGCAGTATTTT.

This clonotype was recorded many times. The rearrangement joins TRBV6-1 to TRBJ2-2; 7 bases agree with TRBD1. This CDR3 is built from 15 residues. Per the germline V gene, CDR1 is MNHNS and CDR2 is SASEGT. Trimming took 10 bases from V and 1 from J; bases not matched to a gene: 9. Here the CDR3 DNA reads TGTGCCACCTCAGGGGGTGATATGAACACCGGGGAGCTGTTTTTT. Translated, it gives CATSGGDMNTGELFF.

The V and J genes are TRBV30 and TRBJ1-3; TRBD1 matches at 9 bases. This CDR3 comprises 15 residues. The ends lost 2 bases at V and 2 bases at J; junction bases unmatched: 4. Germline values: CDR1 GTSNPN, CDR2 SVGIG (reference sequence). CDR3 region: CAWSRDRATGNTIYF. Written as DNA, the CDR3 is TGTGCCTGGAGTCGGGACAGGGCCACTGGAAACACCATATATTTT.

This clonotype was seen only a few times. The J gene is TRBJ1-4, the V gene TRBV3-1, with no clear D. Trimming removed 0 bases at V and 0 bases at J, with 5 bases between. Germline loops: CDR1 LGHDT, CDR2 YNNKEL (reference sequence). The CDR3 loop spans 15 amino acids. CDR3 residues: CASSQDSATNEKLFF. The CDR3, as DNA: TGTGCCAGCAGCCAAGATTCTGCAACTAATGAAAAACTGTTTTTT.

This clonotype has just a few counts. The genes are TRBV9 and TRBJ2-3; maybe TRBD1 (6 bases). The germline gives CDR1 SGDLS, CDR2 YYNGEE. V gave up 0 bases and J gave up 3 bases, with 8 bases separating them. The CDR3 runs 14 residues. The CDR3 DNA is TGTGCCAGCAGCGTAGGCAGGGGAACAGATACGCAGTATTTT. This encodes CASSVGRGTDTQYF.